Each of the 24 T cell receptor beta chains below was sequenced from the same sample in a study of blood T cell repertoires in COVID-19 (dated by TCRdb to about 2020). Libraries were built with the immunoSEQ multiplex PCR assay. TCRdb took this table from immuneACCESS and kept in-frame rearrangements with V and J called. Such tables lack part of the clones; where checked against another copy, unresolved V genes explain under half of the gap, and the rest is unexplained. The sample yields 55,000 or so clones; about 86% were counted once. 6.5% of the sample belongs to the ten largest clones. The material sequenced was peripheral blood. The receptors originated from a woman aged 55-75 years with COVID-19, enrolled during active disease.

This chain links TRBV13 with TRBJ1-1; no definite D call. CDR1 and CDR2 (germline): PRHDT, FYEKMQ (reference sequence). V was shortened by 1 base and J by 8 bases, with 14 bases between the two germline ends. The CDR3 has 14 residues. CDR3: CASSLDSGLIEAFF. CDR3 sequence (DNA): TGTGCCAGCAGCTTAGACAGCGGACTAATAGAAGCTTTCTTT. Full variable domain (remainder filled in from reference TRBV13 and TRBJ1-1): AAGVIQSPRHLIKEKRETATLKCYPIPRHDTVYWYQQGPGQDPQFLISFYEKMQSDKGSIPDRFSAQQFSDYHSELNMSSLELGDSALYFCASSLDSGLIEAFFGQGTRLTVV.

V usage is TRBV9 and J usage is TRBJ2-1; 10 bases agree with TRBD1. The length of the CDR3 is 17 residues. Germline lookup yields CDR1 SGDLS and CDR2 YYNGEE. J lost 5 bases, V lost 0 bases, and 8 bases had no gene match. CDR3 nucleotide sequence: TGTGCCAGCAGCGTAGTCTCCGGGACAGGGGTGCACAATGAGCAGTTCTTC. Translated: CASSVVSGTGVHNEQFF.

This clone was counted a few times. The CDR3 is CASSTTGDSQPQHF. The CDR3 DNA reads TGTGCCAGCAGCACGACAGGGGACAGTCAGCCCCAGCATTTT. This chain connects TRBV5-5 to TRBJ1-5; TRBD1 matches 8 bases. Germline V gene sequence: CDR1 SGHKS, CDR2 YYEKEE (reference sequence). CDR3 length: 14 amino acids. Trimming removed 4 bases from V and 6 bases from J; junction bases left unmatched: 6.

The chain links TRBV6-1 to TRBJ2-3; 7 bases agree with TRBD2. This CDR3 is built from 15 residues. V lost 0 bases to trimming and J lost 0 bases; unmatched junction nucleotides: 0. Germline CDR1 reads MNHNS; CDR2 reads SASEGT. The CDR3 DNA reads as TGTGCCAGCAGTGAAGCTAGCGGGAGCACAGATACGCAGTATTTT. Translating gives CASSEASGSTDTQYF.

J is TRBJ2-5 and V is TRBV7-2, with D unresolved. The germline gives CDR1 SGHTA, CDR2 FQGNSA. V was clipped by 0 bases and J by 5 bases, with 10 bases between them. The CDR3 length is 14 residues. For the CDR3, the DNA is TGTGCCAGCAGCTTAGCGACTGACGCTGAGACCCAGTACTTC. It encodes CASSLATDAETQYF.

This clone came up once. V usage is TRBV5-6 and J usage is TRBJ1-3; 9 bases map to TRBD1. The CDR3 has 15 residues. Trimming took 1 base from V and 5 from J; bases not matched to a gene: 4. Germline V gives CDR1 SGHDT, CDR2 YYEEEE. The CDR3 reads CASSLYGTGRNTIYF. For the CDR3, the DNA is TGTGCCAGCAGCTTGTATGGGACAGGGCGAAACACCATATATTTT.

J is TRBJ2-5 and V is TRBV14, with 10 bases lining up with TRBD1. There are 17 residues in the CDR3. V dropped 3 bases and J dropped 4; count of bases not matched to a gene: 11. The germline gives CDR1 SGHDN, CDR2 FVKESK. The CDR3 region is CASSHLRDRGIGETQYF. CDR3 coding DNA: TGTGCCAGCAGCCATCTCCGGGACAGGGGAATAGGAGAGACCCAGTACTTC.

This chain connects TRBV30 to TRBJ2-2; 8 bases line up with TRBD2. The CDR3 is made up of 16 amino acids. J lost 5 bases, V lost 2 bases, and 10 bases had no gene match. Germline V gene data show CDR1 as GTSNPN and CDR2 as SVGIG (reference sequence). CDR3: CAWSRYGAGGTGELFF. The CDR3 coding sequence is TGTGCCTGGAGTCGGTATGGGGCGGGGGGAACCGGGGAGCTGTTTTTT.

V usage is TRBV11-3 and J usage is TRBJ1-1, with 7 bases matching TRBD1. The CDR3 loop spans 14 amino acids. V lost 2 bases and J lost 6; bases outside the gene matches: 6. Looked up from germline, CDR1 is SGHNT and CDR2 is YENEEA. The CDR3 here is CASSLTGVTAEAFF. The CDR3 DNA follows: TGTGCCAGCAGCTTAACAGGGGTTACTGCTGAAGCTTTCTTT.

The chain carries TRBV7-2 and TRBJ2-7; 10 bases fit TRBD1. Germline-derived CDR1 and CDR2 are SGHTA and FQGNSA. The V gene end was trimmed by 5 bases and the J gene end by 7 bases; junction bases not matched to a gene: 5. CDR3 length equals 13 residues. CDR3 residues: CASSHGTGDEQYF. The CDR3 nucleotides read TGTGCCAGCAGCCACGGGACAGGGGATGAGCAGTACTTC.

The genes are TRBV11-3 and TRBJ1-6; 7 bases match TRBD1. Germline V gene data show CDR1 as SGHNT and CDR2 as YENEEA. The V segment lost 4 bases and the J segment 10 bases; nucleotides outside the gene matches: 7. This CDR3 is built from 14 residues. The CDR3 loop reads CASSWTGRESPLHF. The CDR3 DNA is TGTGCCAGCAGCTGGACAGGACGGGAATCACCCCTCCACTTT.

The genes are TRBV15 and TRBJ2-3; 10 bases match TRBD2. This CDR3 has 16 residues. The V gene end was trimmed by 1 base and the J gene end by 8 bases; junction bases not matched to a gene: 9. Germline CDR1 reads LNHNV; CDR2 reads YYDKDF (reference sequence). CDR3 residues: CATSRGLAGEVGTQYF. The CDR3, as DNA: TGTGCCACCAGCAGAGGGCTAGCGGGAGAGGTTGGTACGCAGTATTTT.

This sequence joins TRBV19 and TRBJ1-1; 7 nucleotides match TRBD1. V was clipped by 3 bases and J by 3 bases; unmatched bases: 4. The V gene's germline CDR1 is LNHDA and CDR2 SQIVND (reference sequence). This CDR3 is 14 amino acids long. Here the CDR3 reads CASSMVRGDTEAFF. The DNA of the CDR3 is TGTGCCAGTAGTATGGTCAGGGGGGACACTGAAGCTTTCTTT.

The gene calls are TRBV19 and TRBJ1-1, with D unresolved. The germline V gene has CDR1 LNHDA and CDR2 SQIVND (reference sequence). The V end was cut by 3 bases, the J end by 2 bases, with 10 bases between. This CDR3 comprises 14 residues. The CDR3 DNA reads as TGTGCCAGTAGTATCGGGAGCGTTAACACTGAAGCTTTCTTT. The encoded protein is CASSIGSVNTEAFF.

The chain combines TRBV15 with TRBJ1-4; TRBD1 is a possible D gene (5 bases). V was shortened by 0 bases and J by 3 bases, with 11 bases between the two germline ends. This CDR3 has 16 amino acids. CDR1 is LNHNV, CDR2 YYDKDF, per germline (reference sequence). CDR3 loop: CATSRDLSGANEKLFF. The CDR3 nucleotides are TGTGCCACCAGCAGAGATTTGTCGGGGGCTAATGAAAAACTGTTTTTT.

The chain is built from TRBV6-5 and TRBJ1-6, with a possible D match to TRBD1 (6 bases). The CDR3 contains 13 residues. Trimming left V 2 bases short and J 7 bases short, with 6 bases between. The germline CDR1 and CDR2 sequences are MNHEY and SVGAGI. The CDR3 sequence is CASSYRGNSPLHF. In DNA form, the CDR3 reads TGTGCCAGCAGTTACAGGGGGAATTCACCCCTCCACTTT.

The chain is built from TRBV2 and TRBJ2-1; D might be TRBD2 (6 bases). Per the germline V gene, CDR1 is SNHLY and CDR2 is FYNNEI. The CDR3 is 16 amino acids. The V end was cut by 8 bases, the J end by 3 bases, with 20 bases between. CDR3 region: CASFHNAGRRYNEQFF. CDR3 in DNA: TGTGCCAGCTTCCACAATGCGGGAAGACGCTACAATGAGCAGTTCTTC. Combining the CDR3 with reference TRBV2 and TRBJ2-1 gives the whole variable domain EPEVTQTPSHQVTQMGQEVILRCVPISNHLYFYWYRQILGQKVEFLVSFYNNEISEKSEIFDDQFSVERPDGSNFTLKIRSTKLEDSAMYFCASFHNAGRRYNEQFFGPGTRLTVL.

The chain has TRBV28 and TRBJ2-7; 7 positions agree with TRBD2. The CDR3 consists of 18 residues. CDR1 and CDR2 from the germline V gene are MDHEN and SYDVKM. J lost 2 bases, V lost 1 base, and 14 bases had no gene match. CDR3 sequence reads: CASSLSLLGGFPTYEQYF. CDR3 DNA: TGTGCCAGCAGTTTATCCCTTCTGGGGGGGTTCCCGACCTACGAGCAGTACTTC.

The chain is built from TRBV11-2 and TRBJ2-7; TRBD2 agrees at 12 bases. Germline trimming cut 6 bases from V and 6 bases from J; bases unmatched to any gene: 12. CDR1 and CDR2 (germline): SGHAT, FQNNGV. The CDR3 loop spans 16 amino acids. CDR3 in amino acids: CASRPARLAGEVEQYF. CDR3 coding DNA: TGTGCCAGCAGGCCCGCCCGACTAGCGGGAGAGGTCGAGCAGTACTTC.

This sequence joins TRBV2 and TRBJ2-7; weak D call: TRBD2 (6 bases). The CDR3 is 17 residues long. The germline V and J ends were trimmed by 3 bases and 4 bases, with 22 bases remaining between them. Germline assignment: CDR1 SNHLY and CDR2 FYNNEI. The CDR3 region has the DNA TGTGCCAGCAGTGAGGGTCCTGGCGGGATCGCCCCTTACGAGCAGTACTTC. This translates into CASSEGPGGIAPYEQYF. Looking up the rest from reference TRBV2 and TRBJ2-7 gives the full variable domain: EPEVTQTPSHQVTQMGQEVILRCVPISNHLYFYWYRQILGQKVEFLVSFYNNEISEKSEIFDDQFSVERPDGSNFTLKIRSTKLEDSAMYFCASSEGPGGIAPYEQYFGPGTRLTVT.

The chain recombines TRBV27 with TRBJ1-1; TRBD1 is a possible D gene (6 bases). Germline assignment: CDR1 MNHEY and CDR2 SMNVEV (reference sequence). The CDR3 has 15 residues. V lost 1 base and J 1 base, leaving 10 bases between the germline ends. DNA of the CDR3: TGTGCCAGCAGTTTATGGGGGCTGGGGAACACTGAAGCTTTCTTT. Its protein product is CASSLWGLGNTEAFF.

The chain uses TRBV28 and TRBJ1-2; 10 bases agree with TRBD1. Germline-derived CDR1 and CDR2 are MDHEN and SYDVKM. J lost 7 bases, V lost 3 bases, and 5 bases had no gene match. The CDR3 is made up of 14 amino acids. The CDR3 reads CASSLSGTGAGYTF. CDR3 sequence (DNA): TGTGCCAGCAGTTTGTCCGGGACAGGGGCTGGCTACACCTTC.

The chain has TRBV24-1 and TRBJ2-6; 7 bases align to TRBD2. Germline values: CDR1 KGHDR, CDR2 SFDVKD. V shed 9 bases and J 1 base; nucleotides not matched to a gene: 2. The CDR3 has 14 residues. This CDR3 is CATGGGSGANVLTF. The CDR3 DNA follows: TGTGCCACCGGGGGGGGATCTGGGGCCAACGTCCTGACTTTC.

The chain recombines TRBV28 with TRBJ1-5; D is possibly TRBD1 (6 bases). CDR3 length equals 17 residues. Per the germline V gene, CDR1 is MDHEN and CDR2 is SYDVKM. With 3 bases removed from V and 2 bases from J, the gap between germline ends came to 17 bases. The CDR3 region is CASSFSTGGLGNQPQHF. In nucleotides, the CDR3 is TGTGCCAGCAGTTTCTCTACCGGGGGGCTCGGCAATCAGCCCCAGCATTTT.